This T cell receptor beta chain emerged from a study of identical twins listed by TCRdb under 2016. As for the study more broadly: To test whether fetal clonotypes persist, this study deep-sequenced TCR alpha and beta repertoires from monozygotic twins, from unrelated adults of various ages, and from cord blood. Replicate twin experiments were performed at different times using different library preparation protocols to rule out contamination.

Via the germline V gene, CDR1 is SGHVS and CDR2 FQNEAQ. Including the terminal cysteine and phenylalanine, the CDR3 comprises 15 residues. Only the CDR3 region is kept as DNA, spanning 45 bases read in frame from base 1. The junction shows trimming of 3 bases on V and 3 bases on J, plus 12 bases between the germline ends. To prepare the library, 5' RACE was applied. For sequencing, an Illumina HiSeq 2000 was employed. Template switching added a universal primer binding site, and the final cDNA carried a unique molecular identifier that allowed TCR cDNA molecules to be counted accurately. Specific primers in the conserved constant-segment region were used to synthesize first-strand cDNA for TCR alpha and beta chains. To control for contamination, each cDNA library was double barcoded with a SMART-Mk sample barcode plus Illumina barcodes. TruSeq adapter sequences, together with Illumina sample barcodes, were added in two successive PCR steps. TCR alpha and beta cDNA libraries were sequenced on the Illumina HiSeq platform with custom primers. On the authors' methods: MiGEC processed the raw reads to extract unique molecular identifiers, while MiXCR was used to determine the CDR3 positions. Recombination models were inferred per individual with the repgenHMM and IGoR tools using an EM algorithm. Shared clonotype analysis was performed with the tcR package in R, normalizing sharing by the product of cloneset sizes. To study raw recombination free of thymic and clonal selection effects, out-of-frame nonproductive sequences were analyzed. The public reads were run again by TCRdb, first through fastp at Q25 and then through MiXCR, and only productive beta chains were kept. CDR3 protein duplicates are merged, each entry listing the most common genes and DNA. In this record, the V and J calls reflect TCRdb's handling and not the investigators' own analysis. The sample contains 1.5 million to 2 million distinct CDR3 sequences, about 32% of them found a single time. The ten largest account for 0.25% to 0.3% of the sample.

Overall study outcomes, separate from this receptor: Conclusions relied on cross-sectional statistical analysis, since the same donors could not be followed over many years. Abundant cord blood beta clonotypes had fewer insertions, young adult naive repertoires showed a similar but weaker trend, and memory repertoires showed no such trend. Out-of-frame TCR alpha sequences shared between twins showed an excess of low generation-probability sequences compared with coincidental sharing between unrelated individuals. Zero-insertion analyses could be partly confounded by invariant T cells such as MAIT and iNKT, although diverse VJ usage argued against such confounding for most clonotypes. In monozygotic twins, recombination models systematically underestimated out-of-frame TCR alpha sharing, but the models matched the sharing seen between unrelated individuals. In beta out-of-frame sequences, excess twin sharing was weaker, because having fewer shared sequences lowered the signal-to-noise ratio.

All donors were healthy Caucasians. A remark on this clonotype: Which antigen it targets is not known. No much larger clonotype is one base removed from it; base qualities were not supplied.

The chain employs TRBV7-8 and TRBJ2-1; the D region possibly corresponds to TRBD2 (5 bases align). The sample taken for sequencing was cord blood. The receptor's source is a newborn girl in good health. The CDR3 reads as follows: CASSLLALGYNEQFF. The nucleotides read TGTGCCAGCAGCTTGCTAGCATTGGGCTACAATGAGCAGTTCTTC.